These T cell receptor beta chains were read from a single sample in a study of cytomegalovirus exposure and HLA in healthy donors. The method was immunoSEQ multiplex PCR; TCRdb's version includes in-frame clones alone and lacks a portion of them. Among about 170,000 clones listed, 85% were seen once. Source material: PBMCs. The receptors come from a man aged 30 to 45 in good health and CMV-seropositive. CDR3s include the opening cysteine and the closing phenylalanine or tryptophan. Each record gives: V gene, J gene, D gene, clone size, CDR3 protein, CDR3 DNA. A D gene is named only where the DNA matches it firmly. For some rows the clone size is stated as once, few or many, or as a class when expanded; others skip it.

>TRBV5-1|TRBJ2-3|TRBD1|.
CASSLRDRVTTDTQYF
TGCGCCAGCAGCTTGAGGGACAGGGTCACCACAGATACGCAGTATTTT
>TRBV5-4|TRBJ2-7|TRBD1|.
CASSTTPGQIYEQYF
TGTGCCAGCAGCACGACTCCGGGACAGATTTACGAGCAGTACTTC
>TRBV5-4|TRBJ2-7|.|.
CASSHNGGTPKEEQYF
TGTGCCAGCAGTCACAACGGCGGGACTCCCAAGGAGGAGCAGTACTTC
>TRBV12-5|TRBJ2-1|TRBD2|few
CASGPGLAGGLMVNEQFF
TGTGCTAGTGGTCCTGGACTAGCGGGAGGATTAATGGTCAATGAGCAGTTCTTC
>TRBV19|TRBJ1-6|TRBD1|.
CASSARQGVAPLHF
TGTGCCAGTAGTGCAAGACAGGGAGTGGCACCCCTCCACTTT
>TRBV18|TRBJ1-2|TRBD1|once
CASSPPGQDRHRGYTF
TGTGCCAGCTCACCACCGGGCCAGGACAGGCACCGTGGCTACACCTTC
>TRBV23-1|TRBJ2-7|TRBD2|once
CASSQPLAGAYEQYF
TGCGCCAGCAGTCAGCCACTAGCGGGAGCGTACGAGCAGTACTTC
>TRBV6-6|TRBJ1-1|TRBD1|.
CASSSTTTGGNTEAFF
TGTGCCAGCAGTTCTACGACGACAGGGGGAAACACTGAAGCTTTCTTT
>TRBV7-2|TRBJ1-4|TRBD1|.
CASGTATNEKLFF
TGTGCCAGTGGGACAGCAACTAATGAAAAACTGTTTTTT
>TRBV19|TRBJ1-2|TRBD1|.
CASSMMTGLGGYTF
TGTGCCAGTAGTATGATGACAGGGTTGGGAGGCTACACCTTC
>TRBV12-2|TRBJ2-4|.|.
CASRLGGDAGQLAKNIQYF
TGTGCAAGTCGCTTAGGGGGAGATGCGGGACAGCTAGCCAAAAACATTCAGTACTTC
>TRBV7-9|TRBJ2-2|TRBD2|.
CASSLGLSGIITGELFF
TGTGCCAGCAGCTTAGGCTTGAGCGGGATAATTACCGGGGAGCTGTTTTTT
>TRBV6-1|TRBJ2-1|.|.
CASSGDSNEQFF
TGTGCCAGCAGTGGCGACTCGAATGAGCAGTTCTTC
>TRBV19|TRBJ2-3|TRBD2|.
CASSGTSGTIPDTQYF
TGTGCCAGTAGCGGGACTAGCGGGACGATACCAGATACGCAGTATTTT
>TRBV7-9|TRBJ2-5|TRBD2|.
CASSLAEGLAGVAETQYF
TGTGCCAGCAGCTTAGCGGAGGGACTAGCGGGAGTTGCGGAGACCCAGTACTTC
>TRBV6-1|TRBJ2-2|TRBD1|.
CASSEFLPDREELFF
TGTGCCAGCAGTGAATTCCTCCCCGACAGGGAGGAGCTGTTTTTT
>TRBV5-6|TRBJ2-2|TRBD2|.
CASARTSGTGELFF
TGTGCCAGTGCTAGGACTAGCGGCACCGGGGAGCTGTTTTTT
>TRBV19|TRBJ2-3|TRBD2|.
CASSSLAGVDDTQYF
TGTGCCAGTAGTAGCCTAGCGGGAGTGGATGATACGCAGTATTTT
>TRBV13|TRBJ2-7|TRBD2|.
CASSQEGLAGGSSYEQYF
TGTGCCAGCAGCCAAGAGGGACTAGCGGGAGGCAGCTCCTACGAGCAGTACTTC
>TRBV5-4|TRBJ1-2|TRBD1|.
CASSLERQGRGGYTF
TGTGCCAGCAGCTTGGAACGACAGGGGAGGGGTGGCTACACCTTC
>TRBV5-1|TRBJ1-1|.|few
CASSWLGADHTEAFF
TGCGCCAGCAGCTGGTTGGGGGCCGACCACACTGAAGCTTTCTTT
>TRBV2|TRBJ2-1|TRBD1|.
CASSGRTGGFSYNEQFF
TGTGCCAGCAGCGGTCGGACAGGGGGTTTCTCCTACAATGAGCAGTTCTTC
>TRBV4-1|TRBJ2-1|TRBD2|.
CASSLRTSGRVPYNEQFF
TGCGCCAGCAGCCTGCGGACTAGCGGGAGGGTACCCTACAATGAGCAGTTCTTC
>TRBV5-1|TRBJ2-5|TRBD2|.
CASSLAGATSGSGETQYF
TGCGCCAGCAGCTTGGCGGGGGCTACTAGCGGGAGCGGGGAGACCCAGTACTTC
>TRBV19|TRBJ2-7|.|.
CASSIGGGSYEQYF
TGTGCCAGTAGTATTGGGGGCGGTTCCTACGAGCAGTACTTC
>TRBV5-1|TRBJ2-5|.|.
CASSLWTGAPDQETQYF
TGCGCCAGCAGCCTTTGGACTGGAGCGCCAGACCAAGAGACCCAGTACTTC
>TRBV7-9|TRBJ2-1|TRBD1|.
CASSVPGQGSAQFF
TGTGCCAGCAGCGTCCCGGGACAGGGATCGGCGCAGTTCTTC
>TRBV4-1|TRBJ1-2|TRBD1|.
CASSPQGAINYGYTF
TGCGCCAGCAGCCCCCAGGGGGCTATCAACTATGGCTACACCTTC
>TRBV2|TRBJ2-5|TRBD1|.
CASSGDRELLEETQYF
TGTGCCAGCAGTGGGGACAGGGAATTACTGGAAGAGACCCAGTACTTC
>TRBV5-8|TRBJ2-5|TRBD1|.
CASSSVRDRGASGEETQYF
TGTGCCAGCAGCTCAGTTCGGGACAGGGGCGCCAGTGGGGAAGAGACCCAGTACTTC
>TRBV9|TRBJ2-3|.|.
CASSEGGEGHTQYF
TGTGCCAGCAGCGAAGGGGGGGAGGGACATACGCAGTATTTT
>TRBV7-7|TRBJ2-5|TRBD1|.
CASSLSGTGGEETQYF
TGTGCTAGCAGCTTAAGTGGGACAGGGGGTGAAGAGACCCAGTACTTC
>TRBV7-2|TRBJ1-3|TRBD1|.
CASSLAWDRGLNTIYF
TGTGCCAGCAGCTTAGCGTGGGACAGGGGTTTGAACACCATATATTTT
>TRBV5-6|TRBJ2-1|TRBD2|.
CASSLGILAGGPVF
TGTGCCAGCAGCTTAGGGATCCTAGCGGGAGGGCCGGTCTTC
>TRBV7-8|TRBJ2-1|TRBD2|.
CASSRPTAGGLNEQFF
TGTGCCAGCAGCCGTCCTACGGCGGGAGGACTAAATGAGCAGTTCTTC
>TRBV7-9|TRBJ2-3|.|.
CASRVSGGLADTQYF
TGTGCCAGCAGGGTTAGCGGAGGTCTCGCAGATACGCAGTATTTT
>TRBV6-5|TRBJ2-3|TRBD2|few
CASSGLAGGPDTQYF
TGTGCCAGCAGTGGACTAGCGGGAGGGCCAGATACGCAGTATTTT
>TRBV7-8|TRBJ2-3|.|.
CASSPGQPRHTQYF
TGTGCCAGCAGCCCAGGACAACCTCGGCATACGCAGTATTTT
>TRBV6-1|TRBJ1-2|.|.
CASSGQINYGYTF
TGTGCCAGCAGTGGACAGATTAACTATGGCTACACCTTC
>TRBV7-9|TRBJ2-3|TRBD2|once
CASGRDSDTQYF
TGTGCCAGTGGGAGGGATTCAGATACGCAGTATTTT
>TRBV29-1|TRBJ1-1|.|.
CSAIWPVNTEAFF
TGCAGCGCAATCTGGCCCGTGAACACTGAAGCTTTCTTT
>TRBV11-3|TRBJ2-1|.|.
CASSRASVYNEQFF
TGTGCCAGCAGCCGGGCTAGCGTATACAATGAGCAGTTCTTC
>TRBV5-4|TRBJ2-4|TRBD1|.
CASSSRGQDKNIQYF
TGTGCCAGCAGCTCCAGGGGGCAGGACAAAAACATTCAGTACTTC
>TRBV5-1|TRBJ2-1|TRBD2|.
CASSLTSGRVDEQFF
TGCGCCAGCAGCTTGACTAGCGGGAGGGTCGATGAGCAGTTCTTC
>TRBV6-1|TRBJ2-2|TRBD1|.
CASRPGTGRSGELFF
TGTGCCAGCAGGCCGGGGACAGGGAGGTCCGGGGAGCTGTTTTTT
>TRBV6-5|TRBJ1-5|TRBD1|once
CASSYDRVQPQHF
TGTGCCAGCAGTTACGACAGGGTCCAGCCCCAGCATTTT